Listed here are 7 T cell receptor beta chains from one sample, sequenced in a study of cytomegalovirus exposure and HLA in healthy donors. PCR employed 60 Vbeta and 13 Jbeta primers. The protocol was immunoSEQ multiplex PCR, while the TCRdb copy is restricted to in-frame clones and leaves out a portion. The repertoire holds 85,000 to 95,000 clones, 60% to 85% seen once, with around 5.3% in the top ten. The sequenced sample was PBMCs. The origin of the receptors is a man aged 25-40 years in good health and CMV-seropositive.

V usage is TRBV4-1 and J usage is TRBJ1-2, with 9 positions matching TRBD1. Germline loops: CDR1 MGHRA, CDR2 YSYEKL. This CDR3 is built from 17 residues. With V trimmed by 1 base and J by 8 bases, 14 bases remained unmatched. CDR3 amino acids: CASSQGDWWDRERGYTF. The CDR3 DNA sequence: TGCGCCAGCAGCCAAGGTGACTGGTGGGACAGGGAGCGCGGCTACACCTTC.

V gene TRBV2 combines with J gene TRBJ1-5; a weak D match, TRBD1 (6 bases). Germline loops: CDR1 SNHLY, CDR2 FYNNEI. Trimming left V 4 bases short and J 7 bases short, with 14 bases between. This CDR3 comprises 14 residues. The CDR3 spells CASSAMGAGQPQHF. In DNA, the CDR3 is TGTGCCAGCAGTGCCATGGGGGCGGGCCAGCCCCAGCATTTT.

The chain combines TRBV28 with TRBJ1-1; 7 nucleotides align to TRBD1. The CDR3 contains 18 residues. After removal of 6 bases from V and 6 bases from J, the junction contained 22 bases not matched to a gene. Germline V gene data show CDR1 as MDHEN and CDR2 as SYDVKM. The CDR3 loop reads CASRRPRDRRGLGAEAFF. The CDR3 DNA sequence: TGTGCCAGCAGGCGGCCCCGGGACAGAAGGGGCCTGGGGGCTGAAGCTTTCTTT.

The chain employs TRBV4-1 and TRBJ2-5; 8 bases agree with TRBD2. The germline gives CDR1 MGHRA, CDR2 YSYEKL. The CDR3 length is 18 residues. J lost 1 base, V lost 0 bases, and 10 bases had no gene match. The CDR3 bases are TGCGCCAGCAGCCAAGATCTTGGGCGGGGGGCTGCCCAAGAGACCCAGTACTTC. Amino acid sequence: CASSQDLGRGAAQETQYF.

V is TRBV6-6 and J is TRBJ1-5, with D unresolved. The germline V gene has CDR1 MNHNY and CDR2 SVGAGI (reference sequence). The V and J ends lost 4 bases and 4 bases respectively, with 11 bases between them. There are 14 residues in the CDR3. DNA of the CDR3: TGTGCCAGCAGTTTTGGGAGTAGTAATCAGCCCCAGCATTTT. Translating it yields CASSFGSSNQPQHF.

The rearrangement links TRBV9 to TRBJ2-1, with TRBD2 as a possible D gene (6 bases). CDR3 length: 15 amino acids. Trimming left V 0 bases short and J 8 bases short, with 15 bases between. Germline CDR1 is SGDLS and CDR2 is YYNGEE. The CDR3 DNA sequence: TGTGCCAGCAGCGTAGCCCCCACTAGCTTCGATGAGCAGTTCTTC. Translated, it gives CASSVAPTSFDEQFF.

The chain links TRBV30 to TRBJ1-2; 7 positions agree with TRBD1. This CDR3 comprises 14 residues. V was pared by 5 bases and J by 4 bases, with 10 bases of the junction left unmatched. The germline CDR1 and CDR2 sequences are GTSNPN and SVGIG (reference sequence). The chain's CDR3 is CAWGRDGTVYGYTF. CDR3 bases: TGTGCCTGGGGAAGAGACGGGACAGTCTATGGCTACACCTTC.